The sequence of this TCR beta chain was determined in a study of T-cell reconstitution after alpha-beta-depleted transplantation in children. Whole-study findings and limits: Expanded clones from the graft, numbering several hundred, reportedly supplied alpha-beta T cells about two months after transplant. T-cell counts and diversity at one year post-transplant came mainly from newly produced T cells.

Points on this clonotype: The target antigen is unknown.

With V trimmed by 5 bases and J by 5 bases, 6 bases remained unmatched. There are 16 residues in the CDR3. The TCRbeta library incorporated unique molecular identifiers. One entry per CDR3 protein results from TCRdb running MiXCR on the PCR reads. The sample shows around 450,000 distinct CDR3 sequences, over 9.5% of them seen only once. Source: PBMCs, taken before TCRalphabeta/CD19-depleted stem cell transplant. The TCR comes from a child aged 2-15 years with inherited bone marrow failure, due to receive a stem cell transplant. The chain links TRBV12-3 or TRBV12-4 to TRBJ2-3; 14 bases fit TRBD2. The CDR3 sequence: CASSTRTSGRRDTQYF. CDR3 DNA sequence: TGTGCCAGCAGTACCAGGACTAGCGGGAGGAGAGATACGCAGTATTTT.